The 13 T cell receptor beta chains listed next were all sequenced from one sample in a study of blood T cell repertoires in COVID-19. Sequenced by immunoSEQ multiplex PCR; TCRdb stores in-frame clones only, minus some. The sample shows 100,000 to 150,000 clones, over 75% of them seen only once. The specimen was peripheral blood. These receptors were obtained from a man aged 35-49 years with active or convalescent COVID-19.

The chain is built from TRBV6-4 and TRBJ1-2, with D tentatively TRBD1 (6 bases). Germline CDR1 is MRHNA and CDR2 is SNTAGT. The CDR3 runs to 14 residues. With 0 bases removed from V and 6 bases from J, the gap between germline ends came to 11 bases. CDR3 DNA: TGTGCCAGCAGTGACTCAAGCAGGGGCGATGGCTACACCTTC. Residues: CASSDSSRGDGYTF.

The chain is built from TRBV7-9 and TRBJ1-1, with TRBD1 identical over 7 bases. The CDR3 is 14 residues long. From germline, CDR1 is SEHNR and CDR2 FQNEAQ (reference sequence). V gave up 6 bases and J gave up 1 base; unmatched junction bases: 5. The CDR3 sequence is CASSWTGSNTEAFF. The DNA for the CDR3 is TGTGCCAGCAGTTGGACAGGATCGAACACTGAAGCTTTCTTT. The entire variable domain, with the rest obtained from reference TRBV7-9 and TRBJ1-1, is as follows: DTGVSQNPRHKITKRGQNVTFRCDPISEHNRLYWYRQTLGQGPEFLTYFQNEAQLEKSRLLSDRFSAERPKGSFSTLEIQRTEQGDSAMYLCASSWTGSNTEAFFGQGTRLTVV.

The chain employs TRBV1 and TRBJ1-2. TRBV1 is classified as a pseudogene. The length of the CDR3 is 15 residues. The CDR3 DNA reads as TGCACCAGCAGCCAACTAACAGGGAGGGACTATGGCTACACCTTC. It translates to CTSSQLTGRDYGYTF.

This sequence joins TRBV6-6 and TRBJ1-3; TRBD1 agrees at 8 bases. V dropped 5 bases and J dropped 1; count of bases not matched to a gene: 7. CDR3 size: 16 residues. CDR1 MNHNY and CDR2 SVGAGI come from the germline V gene (reference sequence). CDR3: CASSRQGKVSGNTIYF. CDR3 bases: TGTGCCAGCAGTCGACAGGGGAAGGTTTCTGGAAACACCATATATTTT.

This clone has only one observation. The chain links TRBV5-1 to TRBJ1-3, with 9 nucleotides matching TRBD1. V trimming: 6 bases; J trimming: 2 bases; junction bases outside the gene matches: 3. Germline CDR1 is SGHRS and CDR2 is YFSETQ. CDR3 length equals 14 residues. The CDR3 loop is CASTTGGTGNTIYF. In nucleotides, the CDR3 is TGCGCCAGCACTACAGGGGGCACTGGAAACACCATATATTTT.

The chain carries TRBV29-1 and TRBJ2-7; the D is unclear. The germline gives CDR1 SQVTM, CDR2 ANQGSEA. This CDR3 is built from 12 residues. V shed 4 bases and J shed 4 bases, with 11 bases lying between them. The chain's CDR3 is CSVVAAQYEQYF. The CDR3 DNA reads as TGCAGCGTTGTAGCAGCGCAATACGAGCAGTACTTC.

This chain uses TRBV5-4 with TRBJ2-2, with 11 bases aligning to TRBD1. Germline CDR1 reads SGHNT; CDR2 reads YYREEE (reference sequence). The CDR3 runs 14 residues. The trim removed 5 bases at V and 9 bases at J, leaving 6 bases unmatched. The CDR3 spells CASRAGQGARELFF. Written as DNA, the CDR3 is TGTGCCAGCAGGGCTGGACAGGGGGCACGGGAGCTGTTTTTT.

V usage is TRBV2 and J usage is TRBJ2-2, with 10 bases aligning to TRBD2. J gave up 5 bases and V 8 bases, and 5 bases lay outside the gene matches. This CDR3 has 14 amino acids. Germline values: CDR1 SNHLY, CDR2 FYNNEI. CDR3 DNA sequence: TGTGCCAGCCAACCTAGCGGGGGAACCGGGGAGCTGTTTTTT. As protein: CASQPSGGTGELFF.

The chain combines TRBV19 with TRBJ2-5, with 8 nucleotides matching TRBD1. After removal of 5 bases from V and 5 bases from J, the junction contained 4 bases not matched to a gene. The CDR3 length is 13 residues. Germline CDR1 reads LNHDA; CDR2 reads SQIVND (reference sequence). The CDR3: CASSGTGYETQYF. In DNA, the CDR3 is TGTGCCAGTAGTGGGACAGGATATGAGACCCAGTACTTC.

The chain couples TRBV2 to TRBJ1-1, with 8 bases lining up with TRBD1. The ends lost 10 bases at V and 0 bases at J; junction bases unmatched: 4. Germline V gives CDR1 SNHLY, CDR2 FYNNEI. The CDR3 sequence is 13 residues long. The CDR3 is CATGGSMNTEAFF. CDR3 sequence (DNA): TGTGCCACAGGGGGCAGTATGAACACTGAAGCTTTCTTT.

The J gene is TRBJ1-2, the V gene TRBV23-1; no clear D. TRBV23-1 is an open reading frame, and its role is uncertain. The V and J ends lost 10 bases and 7 bases respectively, with 7 bases between them. This CDR3 region has 9 residues. In DNA, the CDR3 is TGCGCCACCCCTTTTGGCTACACCTTC. Encoded protein: CATPFGYTF.

The chain carries TRBV5-1 and TRBJ1-1; 7 positions match TRBD1. Germline CDR1 SGHRS, CDR2 YFSETQ. The CDR3 loop spans 15 amino acids. V shed 5 bases and J 1 base; nucleotides not matched to a gene: 8. DNA for the CDR3: TGCGCCAGCAGGACGACAGGGCTTCAGAACACTGAAGCTTTCTTT. Its translation: CASRTTGLQNTEAFF.

The rearrangement uses TRBV5-8 and TRBJ2-3, with a tentative D call TRBD1 (5 bases). Germline V CDR1 and CDR2: SGHTS, YDEGEE. V shed 0 bases and J shed 2 bases, with 10 bases lying between them. The CDR3 totals 15 residues. As DNA, the CDR3 is TGTGCCAGCAGCTTGGGACAGTTGCTCACAGATACGCAGTATTTT. It encodes CASSLGQLLTDTQYF.